The T cell receptor (beta chain) under discussion was sequenced for a study of blood T cell repertoires in COVID-19. Overall study: Some COVID-19 samples were acute and others convalescent; all came from the United States, Italy and Spain.

Sequencing used immunoSEQ multiplex PCR; TCRdb keeps in-frame clones, though not all of them. There are about 270,000 clones in the sample; about nine tenths occur only once, and approximately 4% lies in the top ten. V dropped 6 bases and J dropped 6; count of bases not matched to a gene: 8. Germline CDR1 is WNHNN and CDR2 is SYGVQD (reference sequence). The CDR3 is made up of 13 amino acids. The sequencing sample was made of PBMCs or T cells enriched from blood (not recorded which). The V and J genes are TRBV10-1 and TRBJ2-7; 7 bases match TRBD1. This sequence was found in a woman aged 25 to 45 with acute COVID-19. The CDR3 sequence: CASRARDRSEQYF. The CDR3 DNA is TGCGCCAGCAGAGCCCGGGACAGAAGCGAGCAGTACTTC.